This TCR beta chain was identified in a study of CXCR3-negative and CXCR3-positive naive CD8 T cells (dated by TCRdb to the late 2010s). The study in broad terms: In total, 130 million to 150 million TRB reads were obtained, which works out to roughly 1.5 +/- 0.3 million reads per library. The diversity and physicochemical repertoire analyses included 11 donors pooled from two independent experiments. TRBV-TRBJ cluster analysis included naive subsets from about five donors and memory cells from 3 donors. General study outcomes and caveats: Because surface CD5, which is linked to self-reactivity in mice, was comparable between the naive subsets, TCR interaction strength was also inferred from the physicochemical properties of TRB CDR3s. Naive CXCR3-negative and CXCR3-positive cells from the same donor showed similar TRBV-TRBJ usage, whereas memory cells showed distinct patterns. Repertoire diversity was comparably high in both naive subsets but much lower in memory CD8+ T cells. TRB CDR3s from CXCR3-positive naive cells showed higher hydrophobicity (lower Kidera factor 4), lower energy, and higher strength and volume indices than CXCR3-negative naive cells. CXCR3 expression partially decreased after cryopreservation, so most assays used freshly isolated PBMCs.

Each CD8+ T cell subset was flow-sorted in triplicate, with over 250,000 cells per subset placed directly into RLT lysis buffer. Naive CD8+ T cells were defined stringently as CD45RO-CCR7+CD27+CD95- to exclude memory contaminants. Using standard density gradient centrifugation, peripheral blood mononuclear cells were isolated from buffy coats. A FACSAria III was used to flow-sort naive CD8+ T cells into CXCR3-negative and CXCR3-positive populations. Total RNA was extracted from sorted cells with an RNeasy Mini Kit. As regards this clonotype: Its cognate antigen has yet to be identified.

TCRdb records NextSeq 550 as the sequencer. The Human TCR Profiling Kit (MiLaboratory) was used to prepare UMI-labeled 5' RACE TRB cDNA libraries. The full amount of extracted RNA was used for cDNA synthesis, and the full amount of resulting cDNA was used for PCR amplification. Libraries were prepared in parallel using an identical number of PCR cycles. The authors processed their data as follows. With a minimum of two reads required per UMI, MIGEC and MiXCR pulled out about 53,000 +/- 10,000 unique UMI-labeled TRB cDNA molecules from each library. On average, about 40,000 +/- 10,000 functional in-frame TRB CDR3 nucleotide clonotypes lacking stop codons were found per library. After downsampling to 5000 UMI-labeled TRB molecules per sample, diversity metrics, including normalized Shannon-Wiener and Chao1, were computed in VDJtools. For the central five CDR3 residues, VDJtools calculated physicochemical properties weighted by clonotype size, namely interaction energy, strength, volume and Kidera factor 4. TCRdb reprocessed the raw reads; every CDR3 protein sequence is a single record, and DNA is not supplied. Here the V and J calls rest on TCRdb's processing, not on the authors' analysis. The table for this sample lists just under 65,000 distinct CDR3 sequences. Around 4.9% of the sample is taken by the ten largest.

Inclusive of the bounding cysteine and phenylalanine, the CDR3 is 12 residues long. Only the protein is available. The chain links TRBV12-3 or TRBV12-4 with TRBJ2-7; without DNA, the TCRdb call of TRBD1 cannot be checked. The sequencing input was naive CXCR3+ CD8+ T cells from blood. In light of the paper, this sample's cell subset or site label describes: CD45RO-CCR7+CD27+CD95- naive CD8+ T cells expressing CXCR3 (TNR3+). The TCR originated in a human donor in good health. Some clones in this sample may be carry-over from other donors' samples. The encoded CDR3 is CATQSPRGEQYF.